The rows below give T cell receptor beta chains drawn from one sample of a study of T cell repertoires in cytomegalovirus infection. TCRdb analysed the reads with MiXCR anew, one entry per CDR3 protein. The profile shows roughly 200,000 distinct CDR3 sequences, approximately 17% of them singletons. The sample comprised CD8+ T cells from PBMCs. Every receptor here comes from a human donor in good health (CMV status not recorded). Some clones in this sample may be carry-over from other donors' samples. The CDR3 runs from the conserved cysteine through the conserved F or W. The D gene is left open where the match is weak. Rows may omit the clone size; those that give it use once, few, many or a size class.

abundance	v_gene	j_gene	d_gene	CDR3nt	CDR3aa
many	TRBV4-1	TRBJ2-2	TRBD2	TGCGCCAGCAGCCAAGATAGCGGGGCCGTGAACACCGGGGAGCTGTTTTTT	CASSQDSGAVNTGELFF
few	TRBV6-1	TRBJ2-1	NA	TGTGCCAGCAGTGAAGAGGAGGAGTTCTTTGAGCAGTTCTTC	CASSEEEEFFEQFF
NA	TRBV20-1	TRBJ1-1	TRBD1	TGCAGTGCTCGCGTCCAGGGACAGCCGATTAGACTCATGAACACTGAAGCTTTCTTT	CSARVQGQPIRLMNTEAFF
NA	TRBV6-2/TRBV6-3	TRBJ2-7	NA	TGTGCCAGCAGTTACACCCCGGATAGCTCCTACGAGCAGTACTTC	CASSYTPDSSYEQYF
NA	TRBV7-4	TRBJ2-7	TRBD1	TGTGCCAGCAGCGACCCCGGGGACAGGGGGAGGAGGCAGTACTTC	CASSDPGDRGRRQYF
many	TRBV7-8	TRBJ2-7	NA	TGTGCCAGCAGCATTAGCCCGGGTTACGAGCAGTACTTC	CASSISPGYEQYF
NA	TRBV19	TRBJ1-2	NA	TGTGCCAGTAGTACCCGGTCAGGAGGCTATGGCTACACCTTC	CASSTRSGGYGYTF
few	TRBV7-9	TRBJ2-7	NA	TGTGCCAGCAGCCCTGACGCCTACGAGCAGTACTTC	CASSPDAYEQYF
few	TRBV7-9	TRBJ1-3	NA	TGTGCCAGCAGCTCACCAATCTCTGGAAACACCATATATTTT	CASSSPISGNTIYF
NA	TRBV28	TRBJ2-1	NA	TGTGCCAGCACTCCTGGAGTTGAGCAGTTCTTC	CASTPGVEQFF
NA	TRBV7-2	TRBJ2-1	NA	TGTGCCAGCAGCTTAGGAGCCCGGGAGCAGTTCTTC	CASSLGAREQFF
few	TRBV12-3/TRBV12-4	TRBJ2-2	NA	TGTGCCAGCAGTTTAGGGAGTCCCGGGGAGCTGTTTTTT	CASSLGSPGELFF
NA	TRBV24-1	TRBJ1-2	TRBD1	TGTGCCACCAGTGATCCTGGGAAGAATGTGGGACAGGGGGCGAGTGGCTACACCTTC	CATSDPGKNVGQGASGYTF
few	TRBV7-8	TRBJ1-3	NA	TGTGCCAGCAGCCTCCGAGGGATAATCCACTCTGGAAACACCATATATTTT	CASSLRGIIHSGNTIYF
NA	TRBV28	TRBJ1-2	NA	TGTGCCAGCAGTTCCCCTTCGGCAGGTGAAAGCTATGGCTACACCTTC	CASSSPSAGESYGYTF
NA	TRBV28	TRBJ2-3	TRBD2	TGTGCCAGCAGTTCTAGCGGGGGGGCCATTACAGATACGCAGTATTTT	CASSSSGGAITDTQYF
NA	TRBV29-1	TRBJ2-7	NA	TGCAGTGCTGGCGTTGGGGCCTACGAGCAGTACTTC	CSAGVGAYEQYF
few	TRBV2	TRBJ2-1	NA	TGTGCCACCATACCCCAGGGATCCTCCTACAATGAGCAGTTCTTC	CATIPQGSSYNEQFF
many	TRBV7-2	TRBJ1-2	NA	TGTGCCAGCAGCCCAGAGCGGGGACTGGACGGCTACACCTTC	CASSPERGLDGYTF
many	TRBV7-2	TRBJ1-3	NA	TGTGCCAGCAGCTTTCCGTACTCTGGAAACACCATATATTTT	CASSFPYSGNTIYF
NA	TRBV14	TRBJ2-1	NA	TGTGCCAGCAGCCAAGATGAGGGAGGTAAAAGAGAGCAGTTCTTC	CASSQDEGGKREQFF
NA	TRBV11-2	TRBJ2-5	NA	TGTGCCAGCAGCTTAGTACGGACAGTAGAGACCCAGTACTTC	CASSLVRTVETQYF
few	TRBV7-2	TRBJ2-3	TRBD2	TGTGCCAGCAGCCTAAATAGCGGGGGGACTGTCTCTCATACGCAGTATTTT	CASSLNSGGTVSHTQYF
NA	TRBV29-1	TRBJ2-7	NA	TGCAGCGTTGGTCGCGGCTACGAGCAGTACTTC	CSVGRGYEQYF
NA	TRBV6-1	TRBJ2-3	NA	TGTGCCAGCAGTACCACGGGAGATACGCAGTATTTT	CASSTTGDTQYF
few	TRBV4-1	TRBJ1-3	TRBD1	TGCGCCAGCAGCCAAGTTTGGGGACAGTCTGGAAACACCATATATTTT	CASSQVWGQSGNTIYF
few	TRBV4-1	TRBJ2-3	NA	TGCGCCAGCAGCCAAGCTCCGTACCCGGACGCAGATACGCAGTATTTT	CASSQAPYPDADTQYF
few	TRBV28	TRBJ1-1	NA	TGTGCCAGCAGTTTATCTTACAGGCAGAACACTGAAGCTTTCTTT	CASSLSYRQNTEAFF
NA	TRBV29-1	TRBJ2-3	TRBD2	TGCAGCGTTGAAACTAGCGGATCAGATACGCAGTATTTT	CSVETSGSDTQYF
NA	TRBV4-1	TRBJ1-2	NA	TGCGCCAGCAGCCTCACAGCGGGGGAAGAGGACTATGGCTACACCTTC	CASSLTAGEEDYGYTF
NA	TRBV7-9	TRBJ1-5	TRBD1	TGTGCCAGCAGCGCCGACAGGGGGCGCAGAAGCAATCAGCCCCAGCATTTT	CASSADRGRRSNQPQHF
NA	TRBV10-3	TRBJ2-7	TRBD2	TGTGCCATCTCTGGGAGGGCGAGTGAGCAGTACTTC	CAISGRASEQYF
NA	TRBV7-6	TRBJ2-1	TRBD1	TGTGCCAGCAGCTTACGTACAGGGGGCCCCAACAATGAGCAGTTCTTC	CASSLRTGGPNNEQFF
NA	TRBV5-3	TRBJ2-1	NA	TGTGCCAGCAGCTTGTCCGGGGGATACAATGAGCAGTTCTTC	CASSLSGGYNEQFF
NA	TRBV28	TRBJ2-5	NA	TGTGCCAGCAGCGAAGAGACCCAGTACTTC	CASSEETQYF
few	TRBV7-8	TRBJ1-1	NA	TGTGCCAGCAGCTTGGCTCCGGGAGGAACTGAAGCTTTCTTT	CASSLAPGGTEAFF
few	TRBV28	TRBJ1-5	NA	TGTGCCAGCAGTTCAATCGAAGATCAGCCCCAGCATTTT	CASSSIEDQPQHF
NA	TRBV6-5	TRBJ2-1	NA	TGTGCCAGCAGTTCTCCTAGGCAGGGACACAATGAGCAGTTCTTC	CASSSPRQGHNEQFF
NA	TRBV6-5	TRBJ2-7	TRBD1	TGTGCCAGCAGTTTTCAGGGGGTCAACGAGCAGTACTTC	CASSFQGVNEQYF
NA	TRBV7-9	TRBJ1-6	NA	TGTGCCAGCAGCTTTCCAGCCCGGGACACGATTAATTCACCCCTCCACTTT	CASSFPARDTINSPLHF
NA	TRBV19	TRBJ2-6	NA	TGTGCCAGTAGGGAATACCCCACTGGGGCCAACGTCCTGACTTTC	CASREYPTGANVLTF
NA	TRBV29-1	TRBJ2-7	NA	TGCAGCGTTGTGGGGTTGTTGGGGTTAGGGATGGAGAAGGGCTACGAGCAGTACTTC	CSVVGLLGLGMEKGYEQYF
few	TRBV6-2/TRBV6-3	TRBJ2-1	TRBD2	TGTGCCAGCAGTTACCCAGAGACTAGCGGGGGGGTGAGCTCCTACAATGAGCAGTTCTTC	CASSYPETSGGVSSYNEQFF
NA	TRBV9	TRBJ2-1	NA	TGTGCCAGCAGCGTAGAGGGTTCCCATGAGCAGTTCTTC	CASSVEGSHEQFF